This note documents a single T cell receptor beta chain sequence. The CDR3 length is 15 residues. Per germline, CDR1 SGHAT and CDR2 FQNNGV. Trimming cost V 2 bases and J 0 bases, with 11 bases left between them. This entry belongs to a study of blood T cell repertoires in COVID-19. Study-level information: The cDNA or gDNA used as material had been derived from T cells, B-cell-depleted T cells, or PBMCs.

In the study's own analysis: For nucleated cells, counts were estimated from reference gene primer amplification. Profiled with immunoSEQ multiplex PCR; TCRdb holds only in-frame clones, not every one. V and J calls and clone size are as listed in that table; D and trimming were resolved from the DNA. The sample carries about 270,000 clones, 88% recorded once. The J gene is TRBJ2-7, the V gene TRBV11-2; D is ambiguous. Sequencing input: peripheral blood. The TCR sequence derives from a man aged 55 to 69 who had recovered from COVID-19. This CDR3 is CASSLPRGVSYEQYF. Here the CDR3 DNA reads TGTGCCAGCAGCTTACCCCGTGGAGTCTCCTACGAGCAGTACTTC.